This TCR beta chain was recovered during a study of blood T cell repertoires in COVID-19 (dated by TCRdb to 2019 to 2021). In terms of the full investigation: Samples covering the acute and convalescent phases of COVID-19 were provided by collaborators in the United States, Italy and Spain. The material from the prospective study consisted of cDNA or gDNA derived from T cells, B-cell-depleted T cells, or PBMCs. Subjects who had been exposed to COVID-19, were actively infected with it, or had recovered from it provided the deeply sampled blood TCRbeta repertoires that made up the dataset. The repertoires were released in a freely available public database intended as a resource for research on the immune response to SARS-CoV-2. The samples were drawn from two sources: the first 160 participants of the ongoing ImmuneRACE study, and 1,254 subjects contributed by 6 global collaborators. Sample metadata almost always included a de-identified subject ID, COVID-19 status, age in years and sex. Where available, HLA class I and class II types were taken from metadata supplied by the sample provider and were not determined by assay-based typing. General conclusions and limits of the study: The quantity of clinical and demographic metadata differed by source and by participant and was supplied without curation.

There are 12 amino acids in the CDR3, from cysteine to phenylalanine inclusive. Only the CDR3 DNA is retained, 36 bases long and in frame from the first base. The germline V gene (reference sequence) specifies SEHNR as CDR1 and FQNEAQ as CDR2. Trimming takes 5 bases off V and 8 bases off J; junction bases not matched to a gene: 5. The collaborating institutions used their own protocols to collect whole blood in K2EDTA tubes. For TCRbeta analysis, collaborators shipped samples as frozen whole blood, isolated PBMCs, or DNA extracted from either of those sample types. The immunoSEQ Assay, a bias-controlled multiplex PCR, was used to amplify TCRbeta CDR3 regions from genomic DNA. Regarding the original processing steps: The number of nucleated cells in each sample was estimated by amplification of reference gene primers within the assay. To quantify the absolute abundance of each unique TCRbeta CDR3 rearrangement, sequence reads were collapsed and filtered. For each sample, productive Simpson clonality was calculated as the square root of Simpson's diversity index over productive rearrangements. TCRdb took this table from immuneACCESS and kept in-frame rearrangements with V and J called. Such tables lack part of the clones; where checked against another copy, unresolved V genes explain under half of the gap, and the rest is unexplained. That table is the source of V, J and clone size, and D and trimming were worked out from the DNA. For this sample there are fewer than 250,000 clones; roughly 84% appear just once. Of the sample, just under 20% is held by the ten largest clones.

In regard to this clone: It lacks a known antigen. No clone much larger than this one lies a single base away; base qualities are absent.

This TCR was sampled from a man aged 30 to 39 with active or convalescent COVID-19. This chain is built from TRBV7-9 and TRBJ1-2, with 7 junctional bases fitting TRBD1. Sequencing was done on a sample of peripheral blood. The nucleotide sequence reads TGTGCCAGCAGCGACAGGGTTGACGGCTACACCTTC. This encodes CASSDRVDGYTF.